This T cell receptor beta chain was captured in a study of blood T cell repertoires in COVID-19. Turning to the study itself: The United States, Italy and Spain supplied acute and convalescent COVID-19 samples.

Sequenced by immunoSEQ multiplex PCR; TCRdb stores in-frame clones only, minus some. In the table there are about 350,000 clones, approximately 84% of which are singletons. This CDR3 is 15 amino acids long. Germline V gene sequence: CDR1 MDHEN, CDR2 SYDVKM. J gave up 1 base and V 3 bases, and 2 bases lay outside the gene matches. The participants were between about 18 and 90 years old and came from some 23 US areas. Cohort allocation depended upon clinical history that participants reported. Recovered Cohort 3 donors showed two negative PCRs, clearance, or symptom resolution. This clone was picked up one time.

The chain joins TRBV28 to TRBJ2-1, with 8 bases matching TRBD2. The TCR was taken from a woman aged 25 to 45 who had recovered from COVID-19. Source material: PBMCs or T cells enriched from blood (not recorded which). The CDR3 loop reads CASSFGGASYNEQFF. CDR3 DNA: TGTGCCAGCAGTTTCGGGGGGGCGTCCTACAATGAGCAGTTCTTC. Based on the CDR3 plus reference TRBV28 and TRBJ2-1, the full variable domain is DVKVTQSSRYLVKRTGEKVFLECVQDMDHENMFWYRQDPGLGLRLIYFSYDVKMKEKGDIPEGYSVSREKKERFSLILESASTNQTSMYLCASSFGGASYNEQFFGPGTRLTVL.